The source of this TCR beta chain is a study of a mutant IDH1 vaccine in newly diagnosed glioma (dated by TCRdb to the early 2020s). In terms of the full investigation: Of the approximately 35 treated patients, about 62% were male and about 40% were female, and a mean age of approximately 40 years was recorded. Before enrollment, patients had received standard therapy of radiotherapy alone, temozolomide alone, or radiochemotherapy with temozolomide; most received the combination. Peripheral blood samples were drawn at six visits, namely V03 (baseline), V05, V07, V10, V12 and V13. Longitudinal TCRB deep sequencing was done for fewer than 30 treated patients, wherever samples were available for exploratory analyses.

On this clone: Its antigen remains undetermined. Base qualities were left out, and no much larger clone turns up one base away.

From its cysteine to its phenylalanine, the CDR3 spans 16 amino acids. Only CDR3 DNA is held: 48 bases, read in frame from base 1. The germline V and J ends show losses of 1 base and 5 bases respectively, and no gene match explains 9 bases of the junction. As encoded in the germline V gene, CDR1 is SNHLY while CDR2 is FYNNEI. Overall study outcomes, separate from this receptor: Vaccine-induced immune responses across multiple MHC alleles were detected in about 93% of patients. Selection of PBMC samples for TCRB deep sequencing was based on availability. The authors stated that sample limitations prevented analyses of patient blood samples from being reproduced. Pseudoprogression appeared unrelated to alterations in the top peripheral T cell clonotypes detected by TCRB sequencing.

Receptor amplification or capture employed the immunoSEQ multiplex PCR assay. The hsTCRB Kit was used according to the manufacturer's protocol to amplify rearranged TCR beta chain sequences. An Illumina MiSeq was used to sequence the TCRB libraries. The paper's data handling went like this. The proprietary platform of the kit vendor was used for demultiplexing, trimming and gene mapping. The source is immuneACCESS, and TCRdb retained only in-frame sequences with V and J called. Part of the clones is not carried over; for the studies checked, unresolved V genes explain less than half of this, and the remainder is unexplained. That table furnishes V, J and clone size, whereas the DNA furnished D and trimming. Present in this sample are about 92,000 clones, about 80% of which were seen just once. Together, the top ten hold 7% to 9% of the sample. This sample's time point label indicates: baseline, week 1 (first vaccination visit). The treatment or condition label for this specimen denotes: pre-vaccination baseline after standard-of-care therapy. The donors had newly diagnosed IDH1-mutant astrocytomas of WHO grade 3 or 4 that showed loss of nuclear ATRX. The samples were drawn from NOA16, a multicentre, single-arm, open-label phase I trial in Germany that tested a mutant IDH1 peptide vaccine in humans for the first time. Blood drawn at visit V03 was used as the baseline sample for immunogenicity testing. The DNeasy Blood and Tissue Kit was used to extract genomic DNA from EDTA blood for TCRB sequencing.

The TCR was taken from a woman between 50 and 59 years old with glioma. The sequence links TRBV2 to TRBJ2-5; TRBD1 lines up with 8 middle nucleotides. The sample consisted of PBMCs, taken from a glioma patient treated with radiotherapy, temozolomide or both. The CDR3 loop reads CASSEGPGGASETQYF. The sequenced DNA is TGTGCCAGCAGTGAAGGCCCAGGGGGCGCTTCGGAGACCCAGTACTTC.